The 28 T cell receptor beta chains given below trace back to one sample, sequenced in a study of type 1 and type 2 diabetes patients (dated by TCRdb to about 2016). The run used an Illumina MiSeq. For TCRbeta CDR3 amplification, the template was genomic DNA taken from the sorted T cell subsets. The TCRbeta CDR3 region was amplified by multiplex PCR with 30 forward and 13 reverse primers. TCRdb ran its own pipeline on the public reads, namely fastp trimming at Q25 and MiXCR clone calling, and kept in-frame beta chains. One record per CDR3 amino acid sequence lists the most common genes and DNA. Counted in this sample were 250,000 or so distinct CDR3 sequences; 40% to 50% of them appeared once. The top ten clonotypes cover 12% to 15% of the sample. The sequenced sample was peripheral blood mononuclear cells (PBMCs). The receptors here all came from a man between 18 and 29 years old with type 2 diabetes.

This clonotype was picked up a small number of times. Here the CDR3 reads CASSVGPGELFF. DNA for the CDR3: TGTGCCAGCAGTGTCGGGCCCGGGGAGCTGTTTTTT. V and J are TRBV6-1 and TRBJ2-2; D call uncertain. The length of the CDR3 is 12 residues. Trimming took 4 bases from V and 6 from J, leaving 6 bases between them. The germline CDR1 and CDR2 sequences are MNHNS and SASEGT.

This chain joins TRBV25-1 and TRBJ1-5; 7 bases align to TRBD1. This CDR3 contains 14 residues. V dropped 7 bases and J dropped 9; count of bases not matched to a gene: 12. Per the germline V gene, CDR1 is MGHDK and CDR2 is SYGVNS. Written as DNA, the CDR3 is TGTGCCAGCACGCAACAGGGGTTAGAAATGCCCCAGCATTTT. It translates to CASTQQGLEMPQHF.

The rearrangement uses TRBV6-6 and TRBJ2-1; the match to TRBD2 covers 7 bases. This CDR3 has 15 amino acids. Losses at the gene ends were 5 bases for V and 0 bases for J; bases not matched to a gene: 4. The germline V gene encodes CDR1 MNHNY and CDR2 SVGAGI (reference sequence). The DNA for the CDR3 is TGTGCCAGCAGTAAACTAGCGAGCTCCTACAATGAGCAGTTCTTC. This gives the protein CASSKLASSYNEQFF.

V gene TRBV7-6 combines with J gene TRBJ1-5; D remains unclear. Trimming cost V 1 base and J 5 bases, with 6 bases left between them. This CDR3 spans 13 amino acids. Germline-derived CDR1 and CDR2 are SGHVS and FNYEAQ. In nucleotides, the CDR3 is TGTGCCAGCAGCTTAGGGGAAGATCAGCCCCAGCATTTT. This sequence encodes CASSLGEDQPQHF.

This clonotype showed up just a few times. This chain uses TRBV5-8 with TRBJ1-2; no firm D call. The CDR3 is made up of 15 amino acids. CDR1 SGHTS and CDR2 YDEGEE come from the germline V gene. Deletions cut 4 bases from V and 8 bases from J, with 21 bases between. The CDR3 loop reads CASSIWYGKPEGYTF. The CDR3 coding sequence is TGTGCCAGCAGCATTTGGTATGGGAAGCCAGAAGGCTACACCTTC.

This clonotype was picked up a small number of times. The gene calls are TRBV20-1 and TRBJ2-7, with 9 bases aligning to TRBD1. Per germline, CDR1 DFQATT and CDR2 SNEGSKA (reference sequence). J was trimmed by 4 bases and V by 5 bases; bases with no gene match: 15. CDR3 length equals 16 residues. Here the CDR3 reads CSASTGTGRIGYEQYF. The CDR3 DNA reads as TGCAGTGCTTCAACCGGGACAGGGAGGATTGGGTACGAGCAGTACTTC.

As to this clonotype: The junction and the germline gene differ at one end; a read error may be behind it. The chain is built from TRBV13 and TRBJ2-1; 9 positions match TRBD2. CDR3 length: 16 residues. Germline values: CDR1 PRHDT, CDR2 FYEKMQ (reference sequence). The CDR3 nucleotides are TGCGCCAGCAGCTTGGGCCTAGCGGGATTCCACAATGAGCAGTTCTTC. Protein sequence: CASSLGLAGFHNEQFF. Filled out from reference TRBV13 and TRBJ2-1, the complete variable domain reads AAGVIQSPRHLIKEKRETATLKCYPIPRHDTVYWYQQGPGQDPQFLISFYEKMQSDKGSIPDRFSAQQFSDYHSELNMSSLELGDSALYFCASSLGLAGFHNEQFFGPGTRLTVL.

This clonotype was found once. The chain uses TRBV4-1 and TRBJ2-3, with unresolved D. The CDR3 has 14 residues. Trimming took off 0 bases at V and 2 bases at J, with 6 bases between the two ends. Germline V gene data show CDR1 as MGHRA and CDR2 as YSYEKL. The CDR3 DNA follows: TGCGCCAGCAGCCAAGAACTGAACACAGATACGCAGTATTTT. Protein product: CASSQELNTDTQYF.

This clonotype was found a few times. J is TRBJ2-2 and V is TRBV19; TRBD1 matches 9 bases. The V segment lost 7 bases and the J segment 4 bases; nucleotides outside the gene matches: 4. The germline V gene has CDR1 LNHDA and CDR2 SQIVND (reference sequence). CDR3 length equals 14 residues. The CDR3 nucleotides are TGTGCCAGTACCGAGACAGGGGGCACCGGGGAGCTGTTTTTT. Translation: CASTETGGTGELFF.

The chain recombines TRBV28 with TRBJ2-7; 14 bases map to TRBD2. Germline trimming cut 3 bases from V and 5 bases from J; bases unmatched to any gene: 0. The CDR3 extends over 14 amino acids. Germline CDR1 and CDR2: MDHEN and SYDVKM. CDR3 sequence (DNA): TGTGCCAGCAGTTTGGGACTAGCGGGGGACGAGCAGTACTTC. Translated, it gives CASSLGLAGDEQYF.

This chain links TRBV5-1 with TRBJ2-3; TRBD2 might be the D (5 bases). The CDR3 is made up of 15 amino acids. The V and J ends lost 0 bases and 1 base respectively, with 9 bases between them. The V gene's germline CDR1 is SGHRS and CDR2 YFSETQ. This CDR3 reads CASSLEQRGTDTQYF. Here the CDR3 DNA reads TGCGCCAGCAGCTTGGAGCAGAGGGGCACAGATACGCAGTATTTT. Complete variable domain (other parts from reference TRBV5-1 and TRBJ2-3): KAGVTQTPRYLIKTRGQQVTLSCSPISGHRSVSWYQQTPGQGLQFLFEYFSETQRNKGNFPGRFSGRQFSNSRSEMNVSTLELGDSALYLCASSLEQRGTDTQYFGPGTRLTVL.

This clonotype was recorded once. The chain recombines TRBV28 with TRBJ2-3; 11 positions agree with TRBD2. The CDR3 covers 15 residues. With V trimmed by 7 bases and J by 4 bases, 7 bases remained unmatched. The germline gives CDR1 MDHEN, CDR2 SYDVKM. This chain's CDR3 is CASTLAGGSADTQYF. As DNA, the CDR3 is TGTGCCAGCACCCTAGCGGGAGGTTCGGCAGATACGCAGTATTTT.

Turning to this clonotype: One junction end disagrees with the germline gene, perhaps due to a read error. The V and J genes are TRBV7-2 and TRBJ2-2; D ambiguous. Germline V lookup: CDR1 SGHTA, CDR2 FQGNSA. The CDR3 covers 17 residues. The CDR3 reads CASSLGSWWANSGELFF. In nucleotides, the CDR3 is TGTGCCAGCAGCTTAGGCAGTTGGTGGGCCAACAGCGGGGAGCTGTTTTTT. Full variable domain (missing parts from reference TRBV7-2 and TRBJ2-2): GAGVSQSPSNKVTEKGKDVELRCDPISGHTALYWYRQSLGQGLEFLIYFQGNSAPDKSGLPSDRFSAERTGGSVSTLTIQRTQQEDSAVYLCASSLGSWWANSGELFFGEGSRLTVL.

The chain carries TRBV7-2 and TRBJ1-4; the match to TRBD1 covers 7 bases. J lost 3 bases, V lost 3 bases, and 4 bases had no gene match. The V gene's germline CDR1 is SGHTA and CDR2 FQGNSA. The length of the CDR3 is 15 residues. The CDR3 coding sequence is TGTGCCAGCAGCTTTAAGACAGGGCCTAATGAAAAACTGTTTTTT. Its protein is CASSFKTGPNEKLFF.

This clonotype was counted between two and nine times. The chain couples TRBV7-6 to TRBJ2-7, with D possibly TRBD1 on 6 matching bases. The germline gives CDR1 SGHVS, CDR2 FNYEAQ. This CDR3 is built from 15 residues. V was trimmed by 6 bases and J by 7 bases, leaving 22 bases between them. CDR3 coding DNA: TGTGCCAGCAGTCCGAGGGGGTCCGCAAATGGGGAGCAGTACTTC. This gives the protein CASSPRGSANGEQYF.

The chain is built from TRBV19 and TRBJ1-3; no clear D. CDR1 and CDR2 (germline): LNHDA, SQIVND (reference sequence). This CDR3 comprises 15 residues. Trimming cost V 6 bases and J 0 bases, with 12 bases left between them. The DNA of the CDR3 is TGTGCCAGTAGCCCGCTCTGGGGCTCTGGAAACACCATATATTTT. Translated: CASSPLWGSGNTIYF.

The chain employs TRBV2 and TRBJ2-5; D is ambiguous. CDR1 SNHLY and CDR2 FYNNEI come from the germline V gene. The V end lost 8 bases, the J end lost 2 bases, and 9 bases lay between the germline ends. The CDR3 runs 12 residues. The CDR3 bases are TGTGCCAGCCTCAGGCAGCAAGAGACCCAGTACTTC. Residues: CASLRQQETQYF.

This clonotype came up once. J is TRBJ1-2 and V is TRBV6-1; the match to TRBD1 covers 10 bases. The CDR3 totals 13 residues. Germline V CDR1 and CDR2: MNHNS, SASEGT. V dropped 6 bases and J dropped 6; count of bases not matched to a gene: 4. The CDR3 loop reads CASRPDRGDGYTF. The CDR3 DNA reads TGTGCCAGCAGACCGGACAGGGGGGATGGCTACACCTTC.

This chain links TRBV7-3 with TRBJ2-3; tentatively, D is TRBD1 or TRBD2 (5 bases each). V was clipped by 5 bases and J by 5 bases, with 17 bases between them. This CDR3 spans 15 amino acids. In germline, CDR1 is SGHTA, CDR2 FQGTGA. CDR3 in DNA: TGTGCCAGCAGCGTTGGTAGGGGTGGGGGAGATACGCAGTATTTT. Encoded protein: CASSVGRGGGDTQYF. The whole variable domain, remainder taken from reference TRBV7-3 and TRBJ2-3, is GAGVSQTPSNKVTEKGKYVELRCDPISGHTALYWYRQSLGQGPEFLIYFQGTGAADDSGLPNDRFFAVRPEGSVSTLKIQRTERGDSAVYLCASSVGRGGGDTQYFGPGTRLTVL.

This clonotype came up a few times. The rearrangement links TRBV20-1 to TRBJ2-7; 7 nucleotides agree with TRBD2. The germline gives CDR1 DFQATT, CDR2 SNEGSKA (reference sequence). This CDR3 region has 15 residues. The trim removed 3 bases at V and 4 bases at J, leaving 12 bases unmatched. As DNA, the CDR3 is TGCAGTGCTAGGGACACGACTAGCACTCTATACGAGCAGTACTTC. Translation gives CSARDTTSTLYEQYF.

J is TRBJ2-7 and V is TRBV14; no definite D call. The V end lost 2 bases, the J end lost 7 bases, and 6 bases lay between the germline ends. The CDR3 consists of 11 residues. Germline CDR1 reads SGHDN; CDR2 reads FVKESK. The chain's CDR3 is CASSQMAEQYF. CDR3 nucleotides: TGTGCCAGCAGCCAAATGGCAGAGCAGTACTTC.

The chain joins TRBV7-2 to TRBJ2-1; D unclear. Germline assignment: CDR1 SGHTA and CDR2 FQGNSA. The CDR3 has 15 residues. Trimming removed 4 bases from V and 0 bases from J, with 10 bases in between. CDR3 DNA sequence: TGTGCCAGCAGCTCATTCCAGAGCTCCTACAATGAGCAGTTCTTC. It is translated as CASSSFQSSYNEQFF.

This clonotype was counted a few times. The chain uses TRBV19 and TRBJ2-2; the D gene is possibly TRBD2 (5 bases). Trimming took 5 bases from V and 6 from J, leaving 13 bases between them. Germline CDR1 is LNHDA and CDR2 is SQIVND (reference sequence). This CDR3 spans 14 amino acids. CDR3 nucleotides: TGTGCCAGTAGTCATTCTGGGAGCGCCGGGGAGCTGTTTTTT. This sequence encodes CASSHSGSAGELFF. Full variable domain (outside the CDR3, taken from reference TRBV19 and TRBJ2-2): DGGITQSPKYLFRKEGQNVTLSCEQNLNHDAMYWYRQDPGQGLRLIYYSQIVNDFQKGDIAEGYSVSREKKESFPLTVTSAQKNPTAFYLCASSHSGSAGELFFGEGSRLTVL.

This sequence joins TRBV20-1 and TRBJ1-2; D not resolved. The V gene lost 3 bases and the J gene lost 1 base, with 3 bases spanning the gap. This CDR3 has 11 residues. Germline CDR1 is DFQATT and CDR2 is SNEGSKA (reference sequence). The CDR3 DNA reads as TGCAGTGCTAGGAATAACTATGGCTACACCTTC. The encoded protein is CSARNNYGYTF.

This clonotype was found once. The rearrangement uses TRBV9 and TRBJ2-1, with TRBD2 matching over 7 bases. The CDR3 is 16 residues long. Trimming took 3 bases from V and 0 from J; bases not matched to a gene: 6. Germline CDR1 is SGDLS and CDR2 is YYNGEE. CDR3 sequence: CASSAPSGSSYNEQFF. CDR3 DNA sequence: TGTGCCAGCAGCGCCCCTAGCGGAAGCTCCTACAATGAGCAGTTCTTC.

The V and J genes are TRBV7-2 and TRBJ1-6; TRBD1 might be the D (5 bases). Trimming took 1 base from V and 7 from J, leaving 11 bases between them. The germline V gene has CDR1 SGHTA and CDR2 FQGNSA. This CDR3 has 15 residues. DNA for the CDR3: TGTGCCAGCAGCTTAGAGGGGACCAAAAATTCACCCCTCCACTTT. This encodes CASSLEGTKNSPLHF. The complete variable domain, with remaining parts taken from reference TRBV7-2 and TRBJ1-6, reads GAGVSQSPSNKVTEKGKDVELRCDPISGHTALYWYRQSLGQGLEFLIYFQGNSAPDKSGLPSDRFSAERTGGSVSTLTIQRTQQEDSAVYLCASSLEGTKNSPLHFGNGTRLTVT.

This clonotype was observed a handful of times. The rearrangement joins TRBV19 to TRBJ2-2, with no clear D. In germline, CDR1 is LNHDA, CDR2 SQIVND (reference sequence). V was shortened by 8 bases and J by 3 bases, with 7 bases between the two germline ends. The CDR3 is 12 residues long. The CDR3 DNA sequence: TGTGCCAGTCTAGGCCACACCGGGGAGCTGTTTTTT. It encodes CASLGHTGELFF.

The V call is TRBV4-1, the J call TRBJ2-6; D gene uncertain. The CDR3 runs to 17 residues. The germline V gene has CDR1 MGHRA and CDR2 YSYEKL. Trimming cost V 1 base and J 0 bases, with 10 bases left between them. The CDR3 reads CASSQAHTGSGANVLTF. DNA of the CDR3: TGCGCCAGCAGCCAAGCGCACACGGGCTCTGGGGCCAACGTCCTGACTTTC.